The clone carrying this T cell receptor (beta chain) was detected a few times. CDR3 length: 12 residues. The V end was cut by 4 bases, the J end by 8 bases, with 11 bases between. Germline V gives CDR1 ENHRY, CDR2 SYGVKD. Produced via immunoSEQ multiplex PCR; TCRdb's table is partial and in-frame only. The table lists about 99,000 clones, around 89% of them singletons. The data originate from a study of control samples from healthy donors and cancer patients. The gene calls are TRBV10-3 and TRBJ1-2; a possible D gene is TRBD1 (6 bases). Source material: PBMCs. This clonotype was sampled from a man in his 60s with lung cancer. CDR3 in DNA: TGTGCCATCAGTGTTAAGGGGGTCGGCTACACCTTC. Protein sequence: CAISVKGVGYTF.